This T cell receptor beta chain was sequenced in a study of blood T cell repertoires in COVID-19. Methods used by the authors: Reference gene primers were amplified, and this amplification served to estimate nucleated cell counts. Clones were read by immunoSEQ multiplex PCR, and TCRdb kept only the in-frame ones, dropping some. V and J calls and clone size are as listed in that table; D and trimming were resolved from the DNA. The data hold about 270,000 clones, with approximately 85% observed a single time. This sequence was found in a woman aged 70-85 years with acute or convalescent COVID-19. The sample was peripheral blood.

CDR3 nucleotides: TGTGCCAGGCCGACGTCGTTAAGGACAGCAGAAGCTTTCTTT. Encoded protein: CARPTSLRTAEAFF. The chain has TRBV19 and TRBJ1-1; the D gene is possibly TRBD1 (6 bases). Germline V CDR1 and CDR2: LNHDA, SQIVND (reference sequence). The length of the CDR3 is 14 residues. Trimming removed 9 bases from V and 8 bases from J, with 22 bases in between.